This T cell receptor (beta chain) was found in a study of T cell responses to AZD1222 COVID-19 vaccine. Background on the study: Investigators merged groups given second doses at roughly 4 or roughly 12 weeks. Study results and limitations: Donors were mostly white British, more females; clonal diversity possibly underestimated. Reportedly, nearly half the spike-specific TCRs target unmutated variant regions. Dominant CD4 TCR responses targeted spike regions 160-218 and 743-854.

Germline lookup yields CDR1 MGHRA and CDR2 YSYEKL. V shed 2 bases and J shed 0 bases, with 25 bases lying between them. The CDR3 spans 20 residues. Measured with immunoSEQ multiplex PCR; TCRdb has only the in-frame clones, and not every one. This sample has 90,000 to 150,000 clones, with less than 90% found just once. A note on this clone: Antigen: not known.

This receptor was identified in an adult in good health. The sample here was peripheral blood, taken on day 0 of AZD1222 vaccination. V gene TRBV4-1 combines with J gene TRBJ1-2, with a possible D match to TRBD1 (5 bases). CDR3 coding DNA: TGCGCCAGCAGCCAAAACCCATCACCTAGAAGGGCCAGGGCTAACTATGGCTACACCTTC. Translated: CASSQNPSPRRARANYGYTF.